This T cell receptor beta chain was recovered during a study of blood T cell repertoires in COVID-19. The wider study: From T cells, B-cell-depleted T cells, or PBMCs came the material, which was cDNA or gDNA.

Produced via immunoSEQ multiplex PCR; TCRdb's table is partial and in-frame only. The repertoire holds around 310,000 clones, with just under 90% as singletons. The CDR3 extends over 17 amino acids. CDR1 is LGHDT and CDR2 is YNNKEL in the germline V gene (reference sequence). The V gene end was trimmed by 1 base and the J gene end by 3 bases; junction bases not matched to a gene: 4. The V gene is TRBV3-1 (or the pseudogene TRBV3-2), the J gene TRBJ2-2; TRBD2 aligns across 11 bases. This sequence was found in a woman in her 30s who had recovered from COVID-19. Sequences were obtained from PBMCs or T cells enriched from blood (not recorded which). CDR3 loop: CASSQVGLADYTGELFF. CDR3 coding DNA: TGTGCCAGCAGCCAAGTGGGACTAGCGGATTACACCGGGGAGCTGTTTTTT.